Detailed here is one T cell receptor beta chain. Antigen unknown. Both 60 Vbeta primers and 13 Jbeta primers went into the PCR. The assay was immunoSEQ multiplex PCR, and TCRdb's table has in-frame clones only and misses some. The sample has roughly 81,000 clones, 70% to 85% seen once. The data were obtained in a study of cytomegalovirus exposure and HLA in healthy donors. Study-level background: An earlier analysis found fewer than 140 million unique TCR beta sequences from approximately 190 million T cells. Genetic ancestry analysis placed around 76% of the 300 to 500 donors that were genotyped in the Caucasian-associated cluster. Notes on the study in general: Specificity of a few CMV-associated chains for CMV antigens was verified in vitro. Reports state that TCR beta sequences accurately predicted most subjects' HLA-A and HLA-B alleles.

V was pared by 4 bases and J by 10 bases, with 11 bases between. The CDR3 covers 12 residues. CDR1 and CDR2 (germline): MNHEY, SVGAGI. The sequenced sample was PBMCs. The chain couples TRBV6-5 to TRBJ2-1; D might be TRBD1 (6 bases). This TCR derives from a man aged 25 to 40 in good health and CMV-seronegative. The CDR3 DNA is TGTGCCAGCAGTTCCCCCGGGACAGAGCAGTTCTTC. As protein: CASSSPGTEQFF.